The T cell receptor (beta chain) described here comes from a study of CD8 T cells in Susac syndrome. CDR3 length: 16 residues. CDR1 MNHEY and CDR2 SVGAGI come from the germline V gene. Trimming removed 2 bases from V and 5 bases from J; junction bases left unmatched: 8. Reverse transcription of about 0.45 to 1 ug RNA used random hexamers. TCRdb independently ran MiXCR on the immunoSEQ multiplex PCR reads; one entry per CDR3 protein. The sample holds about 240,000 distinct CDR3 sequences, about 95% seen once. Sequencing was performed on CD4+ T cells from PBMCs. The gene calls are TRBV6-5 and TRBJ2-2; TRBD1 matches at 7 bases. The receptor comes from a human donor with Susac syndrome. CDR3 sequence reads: CASSYDDRVGTGELFF. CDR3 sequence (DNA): TGTGCCAGCAGTTACGACGACAGGGTTGGAACCGGGGAGCTGTTTTTT.